This T cell receptor beta chain is drawn from a study of radiation and T cells in renal cell carcinoma. Stated time point: baseline pretreatment blood. Treatment noted: 15 Gy SBRT to primary tumor, nephrectomy 4 weeks later. Germline-derived CDR1 and CDR2 are SEHNR and FQNEAQ (reference sequence). The V end was cut by 1 base, the J end by 3 bases, with 10 bases between. The CDR3 is 14 residues long. The method was immunoSEQ multiplex PCR; TCRdb's version includes in-frame clones alone and lacks a portion of them. The sample yields approximately 150,000 clones, approximately 87% seen once. The source is a woman aged 45 to 65 with renal cell carcinoma. The source was blood, collected from a patient whose treatment included radiotherapy and nephrectomy. This sequence joins TRBV7-9 and TRBJ2-7, with D maybe TRBD1 (5 bases). Here the CDR3 DNA reads TGTGCCAGCAGCTTAGGCGACAGAGGCTACGAGCAGTACTTC. Amino acids: CASSLGDRGYEQYF.